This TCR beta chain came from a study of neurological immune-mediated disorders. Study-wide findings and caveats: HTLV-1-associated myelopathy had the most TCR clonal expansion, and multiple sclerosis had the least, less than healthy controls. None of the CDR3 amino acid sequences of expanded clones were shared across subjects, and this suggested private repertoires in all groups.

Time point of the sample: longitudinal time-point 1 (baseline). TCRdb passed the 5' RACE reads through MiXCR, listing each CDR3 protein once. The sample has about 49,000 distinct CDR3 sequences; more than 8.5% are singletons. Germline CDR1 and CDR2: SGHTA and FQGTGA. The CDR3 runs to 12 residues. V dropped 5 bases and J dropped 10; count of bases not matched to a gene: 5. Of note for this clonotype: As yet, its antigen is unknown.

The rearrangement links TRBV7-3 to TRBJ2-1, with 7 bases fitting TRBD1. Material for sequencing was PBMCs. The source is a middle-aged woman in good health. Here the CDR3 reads CASSRQGAEQFF. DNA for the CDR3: TGTGCCAGCAGCCGACAGGGCGCCGAGCAGTTCTTC.